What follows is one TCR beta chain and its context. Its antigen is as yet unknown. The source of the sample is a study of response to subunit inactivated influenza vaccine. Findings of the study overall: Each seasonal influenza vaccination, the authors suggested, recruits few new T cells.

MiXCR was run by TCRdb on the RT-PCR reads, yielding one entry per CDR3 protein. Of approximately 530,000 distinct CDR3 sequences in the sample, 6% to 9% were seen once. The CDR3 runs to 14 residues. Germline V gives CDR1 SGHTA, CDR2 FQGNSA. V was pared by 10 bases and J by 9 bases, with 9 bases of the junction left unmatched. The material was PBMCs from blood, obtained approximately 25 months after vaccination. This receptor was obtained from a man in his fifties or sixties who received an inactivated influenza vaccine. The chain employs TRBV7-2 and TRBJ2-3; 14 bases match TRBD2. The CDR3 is CATGTSGSNPTQYF. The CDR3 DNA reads TGTGCCACCGGGACTAGCGGGAGTAATCCGACGCAGTATTTT.